Listed below are T cell receptor beta chains from one sample, sequenced in a study of shared clonotypes between healthy human individuals. The assay was immunoSEQ multiplex PCR, and TCRdb's table has in-frame clones only and misses some. The table lists over 850,000 clones, 70% to 80% of them singletons. The sample comprised memory CD4+ T cells from PBMCs. The receptors come from a man younger than 35 in good health. Some clones in this sample may be carry-over from other donors' samples. CDR3s include the opening cysteine and the closing phenylalanine or tryptophan. The order of the fields is clone size, V gene, D gene, J gene, CDR3 protein, CDR3 DNA. D genes are given only for firm matches. Only part of the rows carry a size: once, few, many, or a class if the clone is expanded.

>NA|TRBV2|NA|TRBJ2-1
CASSLLGSYNEQFF
TGTGCCAGCAGTTTACTAGGATCCTACAATGAGCAGTTCTTC
>once|TRBV7-9|NA|TRBJ1-1
CASTTYGTEAFF
TGTGCCAGCACTACCTATGGCACTGAAGCTTTCTTT
>few|TRBV5-4|NA|TRBJ1-2
CASSPSYAAGYGYTF
TGTGCCAGCAGCCCGAGTTACGCGGCGGGCTATGGCTACACCTTC
>few|TRBV29-1|NA|TRBJ1-5
CSVVSGGNNQPQHF
TGCAGCGTTGTATCGGGAGGGAACAATCAGCCCCAGCATTTT
>once|TRBV7-2|NA|TRBJ2-7
CASSNGAENPYEQYF
TGTGCCAGCAGCAACGGGGCCGAGAACCCCTACGAGCAGTACTTC
>NA|TRBV12-5|NA|TRBJ1-3
CASGLDVGMSSGNTIYF
TGTGCTAGTGGTTTGGATGTAGGAATGAGCTCTGGAAACACCATATATTTT
>NA|TRBV18|NA|TRBJ2-1
CASSTGTKVVNEQFF
TGTGCCAGCTCAACCGGGACCAAGGTTGTCAATGAGCAGTTCTTC
>NA|TRBV28|TRBD1|TRBJ2-5
CASSPAGGRETQYF
TGTGCCAGCAGTCCGGCAGGGGGCCGAGAGACCCAGTACTTC
>NA|TRBV6-1|NA|TRBJ2-7
CASSMWDTEQYF
TGTGCCAGCAGTATGTGGGATACGGAGCAGTACTTC
>once|TRBV7-2|NA|TRBJ2-3
CASSSTEPDTQYF
TGTGCCAGCAGCTCCACTGAGCCAGATACGCAGTATTTT
>NA|TRBV7-2|TRBD2|TRBJ2-3
CASSGGLAGGLVGEDTQYF
TGTGCCAGCAGCGGGGGACTAGCGGGAGGGCTAGTCGGGGAAGATACGCAGTATTTT
>NA|TRBV4-1|TRBD1|TRBJ2-5
CASSQEVGAGGAGAQYF
TGCGCCAGCAGCCAAGAAGTTGGAGCAGGGGGCGCTGGGGCCCAGTACTTC
>NA|TRBV6-1|NA|TRBJ1-4
CASSLGTVFNEKLFF
TGTGCCAGCAGTTTGGGGACGGTGTTCAATGAAAAACTGTTTTTT
>few|TRBV7-2|NA|TRBJ2-7
CASSSQWGENYEQYF
TGTGCCAGCAGCTCTCAGTGGGGGGAAAACTACGAGCAGTACTTC
>NA|TRBV30|NA|TRBJ1-2
CAWRAHPKGYGYTF
TGTGCCTGGAGAGCCCATCCAAAGGGGTATGGCTACACCTTC
>NA|TRBV5-1|TRBD2|TRBJ2-3
CACSLGPTTSGRSTDTQYF
TGCGCCTGCAGCTTAGGGCCCACGACTAGCGGGAGATCCACAGATACGCAGTATTTT
>NA|TRBV7-2|TRBD1|TRBJ2-7
CASSLASGQGYEQYF
TGTGCCAGCAGCTTAGCCTCCGGACAGGGCTACGAGCAGTACTTC
>NA|TRBV4-2|NA|TRBJ2-2
CASSQGGSGGESRELFF
TGTGCCAGCAGCCAAGGGGGATCGGGTGGTGAGTCCCGGGAGCTGTTTTTT
>NA|TRBV28|NA|TRBJ1-1
CASSQIGFEAFF
TGTGCCAGCAGTCAAATCGGATTTGAAGCTTTCTTT
>few|TRBV5-3|NA|TRBJ1-1
CASSDLDREAFF
TGTGCCAGCAGCGATCTCGACCGGGAAGCTTTCTTT
>NA|TRBV28|NA|TRBJ1-5
CASSRVNQPQHF
TGTGCCAGCAGCAGGGTGAATCAGCCCCAGCATTTT
>NA|TRBV28|TRBD2|TRBJ2-7
CATTLFGTSGADDEQYF
TGTGCCACCACCTTATTCGGGACTAGCGGGGCGGATGACGAGCAGTACTTC
>NA|TRBV2|NA|TRBJ1-1
CASNGERDTEAFF
TGTGCCAGCAATGGGGAAAGAGACACTGAAGCTTTCTTT
>NA|TRBV11-2|NA|TRBJ1-1
CASSPGDYRADTEAFF
TGTGCCAGCAGCCCCGGAGATTATCGGGCGGACACTGAAGCTTTCTTT
>NA|TRBV6-6|NA|TRBJ2-1
CASSYNYNEQFF
TGTGCCAGCAGTTACAATTACAATGAGCAGTTCTTC
>NA|TRBV5-1|NA|TRBJ2-3
CASSLGHSTDTQYF
TGCGCCAGCAGCTTGGGACATAGCACAGATACGCAGTATTTT
>NA|TRBV28|TRBD2|TRBJ2-4
CASSPGLAGGHIQYF
TGTGCCAGCAGTCCGGGACTAGCGGGAGGGCACATTCAGTACTTC
>NA|TRBV2|NA|TRBJ1-3
CASRADISGNTIYF
TGTGCCAGCAGAGCTGACATCTCTGGAAACACCATATATTTT
>NA|TRBV28|TRBD1|TRBJ2-7
CASSPGGRGIVNEQYF
TGTGCCAGCAGCCCAGGGGGCCGCGGGATTGTCAACGAGCAGTACTTC
>NA|TRBV11-2|TRBD1|TRBJ2-2
CASSLGDSTGELFF
TGTGCCAGCAGCTTAGGGGACAGCACCGGGGAGCTGTTTTTT
>NA|TRBV7-6|NA|TRBJ1-1
CASSLGLAGSYTEAFF
TGTGCCAGCAGCTTAGGTCTGGCAGGGTCATACACTGAAGCTTTCTTT
>NA|TRBV11-3|NA|TRBJ2-3
CASSPGDSSGTQYF
TGTGCCAGCAGCCCCGGAGACTCCTCCGGTACGCAGTATTTT
>NA|TRBV19|NA|TRBJ1-2
CASMDMNYGYTF
TGTGCCAGTATGGACATGAACTATGGCTACACCTTC
>NA|TRBV6-1|NA|TRBJ2-7
CASSEHTYEQYF
TGTGCCAGCAGTGAACATACCTACGAGCAGTACTTC
>NA|TRBV6-1|NA|TRBJ1-5
CASSEVSQPQHF
TGTGCCAGCAGTGAAGTAAGTCAGCCCCAGCATTTT
>once|TRBV5-1|NA|TRBJ1-4
CASSSAIFPNEKLFF
TGCGCCAGCAGCTCGGCAATTTTCCCTAATGAAAAACTGTTTTTT
>NA|TRBV10-3|NA|TRBJ1-5
CAISGPYNQPQHF
TGTGCCATCAGTGGGCCTTACAATCAGCCCCAGCATTTT
>NA|TRBV18|TRBD1|TRBJ2-7
CASSAGTGLGSYEQYF
TGTGCCAGCTCAGCCGGGACAGGACTGGGATCCTACGAGCAGTACTTC
>NA|TRBV19|TRBD1|TRBJ1-5
CASNRGDGNQPQHF
TGTGCCAGTAACAGGGGAGACGGCAATCAGCCCCAGCATTTT
>NA|TRBV7-9|NA|TRBJ1-1
CASSLRQDIEAFF
TGTGCCAGCAGCTTGCGACAGGACATAGAAGCTTTCTTT
>NA|TRBV5-1|TRBD2|TRBJ2-3
CASSLREAGTSGDTQYF
TGCGCCAGCAGCTTGAGAGAGGCCGGGACTAGCGGTGATACGCAGTATTTT
>NA|TRBV18|TRBD2|TRBJ2-1
CASSPPTSVSSYNEQFF
TGTGCCAGCTCACCACCGACTAGCGTTAGCTCCTACAATGAGCAGTTCTTC
>NA|TRBV6-1|NA|TRBJ2-7
CASSVSIYEQYF
TGTGCCAGCAGTGTGAGCATCTACGAGCAGTACTTC
>NA|TRBV5-1|TRBD2|TRBJ2-1
CASSVTSGNNEQFF
TGCGCCAGCAGCGTGACTAGCGGGAACAATGAGCAGTTCTTC
>once|TRBV28|TRBD1|TRBJ2-7
CASSFTGGALYEQYF
TGTGCCAGCAGTTTTACAGGGGGCGCTTTGTACGAGCAGTACTTC
>NA|TRBV7-9|TRBD1|TRBJ2-7
CASSPGTGGSMTSYEQYF
TGTGCCAGCAGCCCTGGGACAGGGGGTTCTATGACCTCCTACGAGCAGTACTTC
>NA|TRBV6-5|NA|TRBJ1-1
CASSYSPPVNTEAFF
TGTGCCAGCAGTTACTCCCCCCCCGTGAACACTGAAGCTTTCTTT
>NA|TRBV7-9|TRBD1|TRBJ2-1
CASSPGQGAQNEQFF
TGTGCCAGCAGCCCGGGACAGGGGGCGCAAAATGAGCAGTTCTTC
>NA|TRBV27|NA|TRBJ1-5
CASSLFSNQPQHF
TGTGCCAGCAGTTTATTTAGCAATCAGCCCCAGCATTTT
>NA|TRBV6-6|NA|TRBJ2-1
CASSPATHQFF
TGTGCCAGCAGCCCCGCGACCCACCAGTTCTTC
>NA|TRBV7-3|NA|TRBJ2-2
CASSSPPGELFF
TGTGCCAGCAGCTCCCCTCCCGGGGAGCTGTTTTTT
>NA|TRBV7-9|NA|TRBJ1-1
CASSLTGEAFF
TGTGCCAGCAGCTTGACGGGTGAAGCTTTCTTT
>NA|TRBV9|NA|TRBJ2-5
CASSVGGSQETQYF
TGTGCCAGCAGCGTTGGAGGCAGCCAAGAGACCCAGTACTTC
>NA|TRBV23-1|NA|TRBJ1-3
CASSQIRPPGQGSGNTIYF
TGCGCCAGCAGTCAAATCCGCCCTCCCGGGCAGGGCTCTGGAAACACCATATATTTT